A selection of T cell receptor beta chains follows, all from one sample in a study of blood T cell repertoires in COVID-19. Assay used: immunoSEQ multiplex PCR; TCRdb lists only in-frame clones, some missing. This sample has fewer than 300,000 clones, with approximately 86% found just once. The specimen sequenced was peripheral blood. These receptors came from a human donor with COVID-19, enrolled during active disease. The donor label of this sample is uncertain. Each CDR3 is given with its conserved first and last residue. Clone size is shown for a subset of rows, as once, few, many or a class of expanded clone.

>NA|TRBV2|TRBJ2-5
CASTRGLRETQYF
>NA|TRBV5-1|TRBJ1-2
CASSYSTGGGYGYTF
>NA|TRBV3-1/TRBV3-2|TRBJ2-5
CASSQNTGSETQYF
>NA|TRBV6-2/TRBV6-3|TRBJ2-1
CASSYYGTSGFRAGNEQFF
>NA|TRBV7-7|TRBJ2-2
CASSLAVSGAHTGELFF
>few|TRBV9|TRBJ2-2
CASSQKTNTGELFF
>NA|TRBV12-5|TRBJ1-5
CASGPGQGVSNQPQHF
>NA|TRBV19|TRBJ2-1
CASSKRQGLNNEQFF
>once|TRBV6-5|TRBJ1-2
CASRVMGQGASGYTF
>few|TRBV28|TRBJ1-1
CASTTGNTEAFF
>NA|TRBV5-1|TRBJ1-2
CASSSRANYGYTF
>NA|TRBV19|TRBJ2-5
CASSIDGTSGQETQYF
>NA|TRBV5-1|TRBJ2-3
CASTSPGADTQYF
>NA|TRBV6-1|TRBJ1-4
CASSVLRASGKEKLFF
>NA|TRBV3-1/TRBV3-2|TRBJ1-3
CASSQTVSGNTIYF
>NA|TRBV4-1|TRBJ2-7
CASSQNHGDTLSYEQYF
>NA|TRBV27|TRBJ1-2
CASRTGGWGYTF
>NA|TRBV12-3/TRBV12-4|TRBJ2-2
CASKQSNTGELFF
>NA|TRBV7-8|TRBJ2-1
CASSLLGGGNEQFF
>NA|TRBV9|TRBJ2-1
CASSVGGTINEQFF